The 9 T cell receptor beta chains below all came from one sample that was sequenced in a study of cytotoxic CD8 clonotypes in ibrutinib-treated CLL. Generated by immunoSEQ multiplex PCR, the TCRdb table keeps only in-frame clones and is missing some. The sample records around 200,000 clones, roughly 65% being singletons. The sample in question was PBMCs, obtained after 12 months of ibrutinib treatment. The receptor source for this set is a human donor with chronic lymphocytic leukemia.

The V gene is TRBV15, the J gene TRBJ1-5, with 8 positions matching TRBD1. The CDR3 is 15 amino acids. Germline V lookup: CDR1 LNHNV, CDR2 YYDKDF (reference sequence). V lost 5 bases and J lost 2; bases outside the gene matches: 5. The CDR3 DNA reads as TGTGCCACCAGCGTCCTGGACAGGGGCAATCAGCCCCAGCATTTT. This translates into CATSVLDRGNQPQHF.

Concerning this clone: Relative to the germline gene, one junction end is altered; a read error may explain this. The chain carries TRBV29-1 and TRBJ2-2; D is uncertain. CDR1 and CDR2 from the germline V gene are SQVTM and ANQGSEA. The CDR3 covers 13 residues. In DNA, the CDR3 is TGCAGCGTTAAAGAGACGAACACCGGGGAGCTGTTTTTT. Its translation: CSVKETNTGELFF.

This clone has a single count. The chain employs TRBV30 and TRBJ2-1; 15 bases are a match to TRBD2. Per germline, CDR1 GTSNPN and CDR2 SVGIG (reference sequence). The trim removed 1 base at V and 10 bases at J, leaving 8 bases unmatched. This CDR3 is built from 16 residues. CDR3 in DNA: TGTGCCTGGAGTGCCCCCGGACTAGCGGGAGGGTGGGAGCAGTTCTTC. Translation: CAWSAPGLAGGWEQFF.

The chain carries TRBV7-2 and TRBJ1-3, with a weak D call TRBD1 (5 bases). The V and J ends lost 5 bases and 9 bases respectively, with 26 bases between them. This CDR3 is built from 17 residues. The germline V gene has CDR1 SGHTA and CDR2 FQGNSA. CDR3 in DNA: TGTGCCAGCAGCCAGGCGGGGCCAGGCGGCTCTGGAGGCACCATATATTTT. This translates into CASSQAGPGGSGGTIYF.

The chain employs TRBV7-6 and TRBJ1-1; the D is unclear. Trimming took 7 bases from V and 7 from J, leaving 19 bases between them. The CDR3 runs to 14 residues. Germline CDR1 and CDR2: SGHVS and FNYEAQ. The DNA of the CDR3 is TGTGCCAGCATACCCCTTATTGAGACTGGTGAAGCTTTCTTT. It codes for CASIPLIETGEAFF. Full variable domain (missing parts from reference TRBV7-6 and TRBJ1-1): GAGVSQSPRYKVTKRGQDVALRCDPISGHVSLYWYRQALGQGPEFLTYFNYEAQQDKSGLPNDRFSAERPEGSISTLTIQRTEQRDSAMYRCASIPLIETGEAFFGQGTRLTVV.

This chain joins TRBV19 and TRBJ2-3; 12 bases are a match to TRBD2. J lost 1 base, V lost 4 bases, and 3 bases had no gene match. The length of the CDR3 is 16 residues. Germline CDR1 LNHDA, CDR2 SQIVND (reference sequence). For the CDR3, the DNA is TGTGCCAGTAGTAAGGGACTAGCGGGCCGCACAGATACGCAGTATTTT. This sequence encodes CASSKGLAGRTDTQYF. The full variable domain, in which reference TRBV19 and TRBJ2-3 provide the parts outside the CDR3, is DGGITQSPKYLFRKEGQNVTLSCEQNLNHDAMYWYRQDPGQGLRLIYYSQIVNDFQKGDIAEGYSVSREKKESFPLTVTSAQKNPTAFYLCASSKGLAGRTDTQYFGPGTRLTVL.

This clone was picked up a small number of times. Other DNA sequences within the sample encode an identical CDR3. The chain employs TRBV29-1 and TRBJ2-7, with D possibly matching TRBD2 (6 bases). Trimming took off 3 bases at V and 4 bases at J, with 13 bases between the two ends. The CDR3 is made up of 13 amino acids. CDR1 and CDR2 (germline): SQVTM, ANQGSEA. CDR3 sequence reads: CSVERQGGYEQYF. CDR3 coding DNA: TGCAGCGTTGAGAGGCAGGGAGGATACGAGCAGTACTTC.

The chain links TRBV19 to TRBJ2-1; the D gene is possibly TRBD2 (6 bases). This CDR3 is built from 15 residues. Germline CDR1 reads LNHDA; CDR2 reads SQIVND (reference sequence). V lost 3 bases and J 2 bases, leaving 11 bases between the germline ends. CDR3 loop: CASSIEGLPYNEQFF. The CDR3 nucleotides read TGTGCCAGTAGTATCGAGGGACTTCCCTACAATGAGCAGTTCTTC.

The chain couples TRBV15 to TRBJ2-7; D call uncertain. Germline CDR1 LNHNV, CDR2 YYDKDF (reference sequence). V was clipped by 0 bases and J by 3 bases, with 6 bases between them. The CDR3 has 13 residues. The CDR3 region is CATSRDTGYEQYF. The CDR3 DNA reads TGTGCCACCAGCAGAGATACCGGCTACGAGCAGTACTTC.